These T cell receptor beta chains were read from a single sample in a study of T-cell memory formation after mild COVID-19. TCRdb independently ran MiXCR on the 5' RACE reads; one entry per CDR3 protein. The sample has some 440,000 distinct CDR3 sequences; roughly 25% are singletons. Sequencing input: PBMCs or a T cell subset sorted from them (not recorded which). Receptors were obtained from an adult woman who had mild COVID-19 (a few samples of this study predate the infection). Cell type and time point are not known. Both conserved end residues are part of each CDR3. Fields, in order: D gene, J gene, clone size, V gene, CDR3 DNA, CDR3 protein. A D gene is named only where the DNA matches it firmly. Clone size appears in some rows only: once, few, many, or a class for an expanded clone.

>NA|TRBJ2-7|few|TRBV28
TGTGCCAGCAGTGGGGGATACTACGAGCAGTACTTC
CASSGGYYEQYF
>NA|TRBJ2-7|NA|TRBV29-1
TGCAGCGTTGATCTGGACTCCTACGAGCAGTACTTC
CSVDLDSYEQYF
>NA|TRBJ2-1|few|TRBV5-6
TGTGCCAGCAGCTTGAAGGGACCGATCCGGAATTACAATGAGCAGTTCTTC
CASSLKGPIRNYNEQFF
>TRBD2|TRBJ2-3|NA|TRBV5-1
TGCGCCAGCAGCTGGGCTAGCGGGCTACGGAGGACAGATACGCAGTATTTT
CASSWASGLRRTDTQYF
>NA|TRBJ1-6|few|TRBV20-1
TGCAGTGCTAGAGACCAGGGTTATAATTCACCCCTCCACTTT
CSARDQGYNSPLHF
>TRBD2|TRBJ2-3|NA|TRBV2
TGTGCCAGCAGCCCCCTAGCGGGGGAAGTCACAGATACGCAGTATTTT
CASSPLAGEVTDTQYF
>TRBD1|TRBJ2-7|few|TRBV6-2/TRBV6-3
TGTGCCAGCAGGACAGGGGAGGTGAGTGAGCAGTACTTC
CASRTGEVSEQYF
>NA|TRBJ1-2|many|TRBV19
TGTGCCAGTAGTCCTGGGCCTCGGGACTATGGCTACACCTTC
CASSPGPRDYGYTF
>NA|TRBJ2-2|NA|TRBV14
TGTGCCAGCAGCCAAGATTCGCGGGAAACCGGGGAGCTGTTTTTT
CASSQDSRETGELFF
>TRBD2|TRBJ2-7|few|TRBV7-2
TGTGCCAGCAGCCCACAAACTAGCGGGATCTTTGGCGAGCAGTACTTC
CASSPQTSGIFGEQYF
>TRBD2|TRBJ2-3|NA|TRBV29-1
TGCAGCGGGACTAGCGGAGGGGATACGCAGTATTTT
CSGTSGGDTQYF
>NA|TRBJ2-1|few|TRBV5-1
TGCGCCAGCAGCTTGGAGGGGAACAATGAGCAGTTCTTC
CASSLEGNNEQFF
>NA|TRBJ1-1|once|TRBV12-3/TRBV12-4
TGTGCCAGCAGTCTGGGTGAAGCTTTCTTT
CASSLGEAFF
>NA|TRBJ2-1|NA|TRBV7-8
TGTGCCAGCAGCATCGCTTTGGGGAATGAGCAGTTCTTC
CASSIALGNEQFF
>TRBD1|TRBJ1-2|few|TRBV9
TGTGCCAGCAGCGTGTCAGGGGGCTATGGCTACACCTTC
CASSVSGGYGYTF
>NA|TRBJ2-3|NA|TRBV7-9
TGTGCCAGCAGCTTAGCTCCGAGACTACTGGGGGATACGCAGTATTTT
CASSLAPRLLGDTQYF
>NA|TRBJ1-1|once|TRBV15
TGTGCCACCAGGCCGGGGGGTGGGATGAACACTGAAGCTTTCTTT
CATRPGGGMNTEAFF
>TRBD2|TRBJ2-7|few|TRBV12-3/TRBV12-4
TGTGCCAGCAGCCTGTGGACTAGCGGGAGCTCCTACGAGCAGTACTTC
CASSLWTSGSSYEQYF
>NA|TRBJ1-2|NA|TRBV6-5
TGTGCCAGCAGTTACTCGACGTCCGGAGGCTACACCTTC
CASSYSTSGGYTF
>NA|TRBJ1-1|few|TRBV3-1
TGTGCCAGCAGCCAAGAGGGGTGGATGAACACTGAAGCTTTCTTT
CASSQEGWMNTEAFF
>NA|TRBJ1-6|NA|TRBV21-1
TGTGCCAGCAGCAAAGAAAAGGAGAGTACCTATAATTCACCCCTCCACTTT
CASSKEKESTYNSPLHF
>NA|TRBJ2-7|NA|TRBV10-3
TGTGCCATCAGTGGGTCCTACTCCTACGAGCAGTACTTC
CAISGSYSYEQYF